This entry is about one T cell receptor (beta chain). The specificity of this receptor is unknown. Nothing much larger sits one base from this clone, and base qualities are not available. The collaborating institutions used their own protocols to collect whole blood in K2EDTA tubes. For TCRbeta analysis, collaborator samples were shipped as frozen whole blood, as isolated PBMCs, or as DNA extracted from either sample type. TCRbeta CDR3 regions were amplified from genomic DNA using the immunoSEQ Assay, a bias-controlled multiplex PCR. On the study's bioinformatics: Nucleated cell counts per sample were estimated from amplification of reference gene primers within the assay. To quantify the absolute abundance of each unique TCRbeta CDR3 rearrangement, sequence reads were collapsed and filtered. Productive Simpson clonality was computed per sample as the square root of Simpson's diversity index over productive rearrangements. The clones in this table, taken by TCRdb from immuneACCESS, are in-frame only. Not every clone is retained; where verified, under half of the shortfall comes from an unresolved V gene, and the cause of the rest is unknown. That table is the source of V, J and clone size, and D and trimming were worked out from the DNA. The sample table holds hundreds of thousands of clones, of which about 80% were seen once. The ten largest clones represent 1.5% to 2% of the sample.

This sample is drawn from a study of blood T cell repertoires in COVID-19 (dated by TCRdb to 2020 to 2021). Describing the broader study: The collaborator samples originated in the United States, Italy and Spain and spanned the acute and convalescent phases of COVID-19. Where available, HLA class I and class II types were obtained from metadata supplied by the sample provider rather than from assay-based typing. The sample metadata nearly always contained a de-identified subject ID, COVID-19 status, age in years and sex. The repertoires were released in a freely available public database intended as a resource for research on the immune response to SARS-CoV-2. Subjects who had been exposed to COVID-19, were actively infected with it, or had recovered from it provided the deeply sampled blood TCRbeta repertoires that made up the dataset. The samples were drawn from two sources: the first 160 participants of the ongoing ImmuneRACE study, and over 1,000 subjects contributed by 6 global collaborators. The prospective study material was composed of cDNA or gDNA derived from T cells, B-cell-depleted T cells, or PBMCs. What the authors observed across the whole study: The quantity of clinical and demographic metadata differed by source and by participant and was supplied without curation.

The CDR3 starts with the cysteine, ends with the phenylalanine, and has 14 residues. Left in the record is the CDR3 DNA by itself, 42 bases read in frame from the first base. From V the trimming removes 10 bases and from J it removes 0 bases, while the gene matches leave 3 bases of the junction unaccounted for. Based on the germline V gene, the CDR1 and CDR2 sequences are SNHLY and FYNNEI. Recombination linked TRBV2 to TRBJ2-2, and TRBD2 matches 9 of the central bases. Sequenced: peripheral blood. This TCR derives from an elderly woman with acute or convalescent COVID-19. The nucleotides are TGTGCCACCACTAGCGGGCCGAACACCGGGGAGCTGTTTTTT. This encodes CATTSGPNTGELFF.